This TCR beta chain was profiled in a study of T cells in Graves' hyperthyroidism and ophthalmopathy. Amplification of TCR beta CDR3 regions used RNA as the template. First-round RT-PCR of the TCR CDR3 relied on the HTBI primer set. A single record per CDR3 protein comes from TCRdb applying MiXCR to the multiplex PCR reads. Among some 250,000 distinct CDR3 sequences listed, 13% to 15% were seen once. The patients, who ranged from 18 to 65 in age, presented with newly diagnosed hyperthyroidism lasting under 2 months. Together with thyroid ultrasound, orbital computed tomography, serum thyroxine and TRAb, clinical symptoms were used for diagnoses. It was 8 to 10 ml of fresh peripheral blood that supplied the PBMCs. The CDR3 contains 16 residues. The germline CDR1 and CDR2 sequences are KGHDR and SFDVKD. V dropped 5 bases and J dropped 0 bases, with 15 bases sitting between them. In the case of this clonotype: Its antigen is as yet unknown.

Study findings and constraints: Most thyroid-expanded clonotypes above 0.001 were also found in blood.

This sequence joins TRBV24-1 and TRBJ2-5; possible D gene TRBD2, 7 bases. This clonotype originated in a middle-aged woman with Graves' hyperthyroidism that later progressed to Graves' ophthalmopathy. Sequenced: blood. Here the CDR3 DNA reads TGTGCCACCAGTGCGGGGTGGGGGGGCCACCAAGAGACCCAGTACTTC. This translates into CATSAGWGGHQETQYF.